This TCR beta chain emerged from a study of blood T cell repertoires in COVID-19. Looking at the study overall: Acute and convalescent COVID-19 specimens originated in the United States, Italy and Spain. T cells, B-cell-depleted T cells, or PBMCs supplied cDNA or gDNA.

TCRdb keeps only in-frame clones here, not all; method: immunoSEQ multiplex PCR. The sample includes 60,000 to 70,000 clones, 80% to 95% of them seen just once. CDR3 length equals 16 residues. V lost 5 bases to trimming and J lost 4 bases, with 15 bases between them. The germline V gene encodes CDR1 MDHEN and CDR2 SYDVKM. This clone was detected once. The TCR originated in a human donor with active COVID-19. The donor label of this sample is uncertain. The rearrangement links TRBV28 to TRBJ1-6, with D tentatively TRBD1 (6 bases). Material: peripheral blood. For the CDR3, the DNA is TGTGCCAGCAGTGATCCTGACAGGCGGTATAATTCACCCCTCCACTTT. Translating it yields CASSDPDRRYNSPLHF.